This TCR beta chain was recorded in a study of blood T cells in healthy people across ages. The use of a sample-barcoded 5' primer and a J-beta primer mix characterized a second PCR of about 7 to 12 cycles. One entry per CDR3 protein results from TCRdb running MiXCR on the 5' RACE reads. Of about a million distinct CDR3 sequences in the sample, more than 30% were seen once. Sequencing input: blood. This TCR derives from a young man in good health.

This chain's CDR3 is CASSPSTLGDQPQHF. DNA for the CDR3: TGCGCCAGCAGCCCGTCGACGTTGGGGGATCAGCCCCAGCATTTT. The genes are TRBV4-3 and TRBJ1-5, with D possibly matching TRBD1 (5 bases). The germline V gene has CDR1 LGHNA and CDR2 YSLEER. The CDR3 loop spans 15 amino acids. The V and J ends lost 4 bases and 5 bases respectively, with 15 bases between them.